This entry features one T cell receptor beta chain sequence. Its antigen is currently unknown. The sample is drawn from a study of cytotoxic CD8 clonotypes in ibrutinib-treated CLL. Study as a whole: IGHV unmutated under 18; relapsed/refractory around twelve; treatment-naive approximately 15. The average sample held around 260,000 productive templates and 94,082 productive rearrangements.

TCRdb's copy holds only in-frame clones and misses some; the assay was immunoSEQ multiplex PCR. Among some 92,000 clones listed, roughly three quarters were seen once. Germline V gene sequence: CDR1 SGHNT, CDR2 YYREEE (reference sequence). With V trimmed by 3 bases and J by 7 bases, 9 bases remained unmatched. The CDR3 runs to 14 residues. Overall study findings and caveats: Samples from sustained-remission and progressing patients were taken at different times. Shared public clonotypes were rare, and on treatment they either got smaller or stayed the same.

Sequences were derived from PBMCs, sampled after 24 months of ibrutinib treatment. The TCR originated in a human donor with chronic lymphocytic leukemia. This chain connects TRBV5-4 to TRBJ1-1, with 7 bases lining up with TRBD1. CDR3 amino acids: CASSSRQGGSEAFF. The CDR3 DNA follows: TGTGCCAGCAGCTCCAGACAGGGAGGCAGTGAAGCTTTCTTT.